This T cell receptor beta chain is drawn from a study of preoperative IRX-2 immunotherapy in early breast cancer. The sample's treatment: preoperative locoregional IRX-2 cytokine immunotherapy. Preoperative locoregional IRX-2 cytokine immunotherapy was tested in the phase Ib source study. This CDR3 contains 16 residues. Germline values: CDR1 LGHNT, CDR2 FRNRAP. V was pared by 1 base and J by 2 bases, with 4 bases of the junction left unmatched. Sequencing was performed with immunoSEQ multiplex PCR; in TCRdb, only in-frame clones are kept and a portion is missing. The sample lists some 11,000 clones; roughly 80% were seen once.

The receptor's source is a human donor with breast cancer. The V and J genes are TRBV12-5 and TRBJ2-2; 7 bases agree with TRBD1. The sample in question was lymph node tissue, obtained before IRX-2 immunotherapy. The CDR3: CASGLGTGVNTGELFF. CDR3 in DNA: TGTGCTAGTGGTTTGGGGACAGGTGTAAACACCGGGGAGCTGTTTTTT. Combining the CDR3 with reference TRBV12-5 and TRBJ2-2 gives the whole variable domain DARVTQTPRHKVTEMGQEVTMRCQPILGHNTVFWYRQTMMQGLELLAYFRNRAPLDDSGMPKDRFSAEMPDATLATLKIQPSEPRDSAVYFCASGLGTGVNTGELFFGEGSRLTVL.